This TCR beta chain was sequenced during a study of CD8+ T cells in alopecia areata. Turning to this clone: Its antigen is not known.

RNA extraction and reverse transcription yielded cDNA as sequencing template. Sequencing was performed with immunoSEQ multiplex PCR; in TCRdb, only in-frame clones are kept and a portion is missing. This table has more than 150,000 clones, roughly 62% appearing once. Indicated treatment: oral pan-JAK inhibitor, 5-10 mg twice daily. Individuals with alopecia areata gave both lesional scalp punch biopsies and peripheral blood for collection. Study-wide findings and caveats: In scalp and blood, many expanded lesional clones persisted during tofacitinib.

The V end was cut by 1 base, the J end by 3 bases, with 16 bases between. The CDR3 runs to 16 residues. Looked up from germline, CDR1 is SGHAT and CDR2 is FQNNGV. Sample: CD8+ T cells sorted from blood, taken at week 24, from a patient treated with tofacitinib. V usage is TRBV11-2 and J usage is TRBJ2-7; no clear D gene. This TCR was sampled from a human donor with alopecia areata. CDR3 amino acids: CASSLVAPAQFYEQYF. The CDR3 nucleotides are TGTGCCAGCAGCTTAGTTGCGCCCGCCCAATTCTACGAGCAGTACTTC.